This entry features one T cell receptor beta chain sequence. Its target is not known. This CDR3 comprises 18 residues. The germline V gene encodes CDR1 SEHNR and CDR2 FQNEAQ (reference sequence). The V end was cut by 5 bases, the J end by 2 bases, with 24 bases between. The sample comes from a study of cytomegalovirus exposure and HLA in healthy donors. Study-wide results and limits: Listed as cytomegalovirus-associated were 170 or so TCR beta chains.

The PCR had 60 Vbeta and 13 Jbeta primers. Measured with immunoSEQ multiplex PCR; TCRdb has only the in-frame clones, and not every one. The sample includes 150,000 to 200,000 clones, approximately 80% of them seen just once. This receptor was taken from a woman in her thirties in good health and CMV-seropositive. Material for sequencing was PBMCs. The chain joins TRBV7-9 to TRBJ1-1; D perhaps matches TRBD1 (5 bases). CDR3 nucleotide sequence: TGTGCCAGCAGCCCCCTCGCCCAATCGACAGACATTAACACTGAAGCTTTCTTT. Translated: CASSPLAQSTDINTEAFF.